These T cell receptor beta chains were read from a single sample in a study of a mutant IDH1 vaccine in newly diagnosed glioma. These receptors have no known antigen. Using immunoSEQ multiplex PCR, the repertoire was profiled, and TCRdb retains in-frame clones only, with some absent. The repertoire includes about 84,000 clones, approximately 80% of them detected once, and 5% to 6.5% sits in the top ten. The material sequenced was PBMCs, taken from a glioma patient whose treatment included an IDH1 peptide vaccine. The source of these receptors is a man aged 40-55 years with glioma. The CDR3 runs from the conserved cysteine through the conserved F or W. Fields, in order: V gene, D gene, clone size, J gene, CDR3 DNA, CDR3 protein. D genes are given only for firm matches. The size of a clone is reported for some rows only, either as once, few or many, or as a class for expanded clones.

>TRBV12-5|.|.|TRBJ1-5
TGTGCTAGTGCTGGTTGGGGGCAGCCCCAGCATTTT
CASAGWGQPQHF
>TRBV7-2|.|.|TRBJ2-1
TGTGCCAGCAGCTTAGAATGGGTCAATGAGCAGTTCTTC
CASSLEWVNEQFF
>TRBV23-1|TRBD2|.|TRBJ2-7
TGCGCCGGCGCCGGGACTAGCGGATATCGGGAGTACTTC
CAGAGTSGYREYF
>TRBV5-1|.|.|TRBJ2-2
TGCGCCAGCAGCTTGAGCAGGGCGAGCACCGGGGAGCTGTTTTTT
CASSLSRASTGELFF
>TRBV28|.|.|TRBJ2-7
TGTGCCAGCAGTCCGGGACGGTACGAGCAGTACTTC
CASSPGRYEQYF
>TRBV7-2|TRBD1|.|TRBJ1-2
TGTGCCAGCAGAACCGGACAGGGGGGCTACACCTTC
CASRTGQGGYTF
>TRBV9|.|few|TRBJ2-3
TGTGCCAGCAGCGTAGTAGTAACAGATACGCAGTATTTT
CASSVVVTDTQYF
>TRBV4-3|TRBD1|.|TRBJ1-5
TGCGCCAGCAGCCAAGAAGGGGGCGGTCAGCCCCAGCATTTT
CASSQEGGGQPQHF
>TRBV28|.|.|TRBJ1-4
TGTGCCAGCAGTTCCCCCATGCGGCCCGCCGAGAGAGAAAAACTGTTTTTT
CASSSPMRPAEREKLFF
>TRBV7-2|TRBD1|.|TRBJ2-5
TGTGCCAGCAGCACACCTCCGGGACAGAAAGAGACCCAGTACTTC
CASSTPPGQKETQYF
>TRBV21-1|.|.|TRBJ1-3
TGTGCCAGCAGCAAATCACTCGGGACAGGTTGCTCTGGAAACACCATATATTTT
CASSKSLGTGCSGNTIYF
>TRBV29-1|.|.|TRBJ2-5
TGCAGCGTTTTCCGGGAGACCCAGTACTTC
CSVFRETQYF
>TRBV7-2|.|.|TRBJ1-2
TGTGCCAGCAGCTTAGGTGGCAGGGAACCGTATGGCTACACCTTC
CASSLGGREPYGYTF
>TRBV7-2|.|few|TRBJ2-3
TGTGCCAGCAGCTTAGCGTTGGCTAGCGTTAGCACAGATACGCAGTATTTT
CASSLALASVSTDTQYF
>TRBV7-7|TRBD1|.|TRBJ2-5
TGTGCTAGCAGCTTAGGACAGGGGAGGGGAGAGACCCAGTACTTC
CASSLGQGRGETQYF
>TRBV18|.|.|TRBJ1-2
TGTGCCAGCTCACCACAGGGCGTAAACTATGGCTACACCTTC
CASSPQGVNYGYTF
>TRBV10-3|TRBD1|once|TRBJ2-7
TGTGCCATCAGTAATCGACAGGGGATAAACGAGCAGTACTTC
CAISNRQGINEQYF
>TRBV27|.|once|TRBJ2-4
TGTGCCAGCCCCCCATTGGACAGAGAAAACATTCAGTACTTC
CASPPLDRENIQYF
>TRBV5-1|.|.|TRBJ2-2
TGCGCCAGCAGCTTTGGCGCTAACACCGGGGAGCTGTTTTTT
CASSFGANTGELFF
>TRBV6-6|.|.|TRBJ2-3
TGTGCCAGCAGCCTGATGGGGCCTACTAGCACAGATACGCAGTATTTT
CASSLMGPTSTDTQYF
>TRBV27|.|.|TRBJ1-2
TGTGCCAGCAGTTTATCCGCCAGGGCTAGAGGCTACACCTTC
CASSLSARARGYTF
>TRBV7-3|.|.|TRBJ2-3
TGTGCCAGCAGCTTAATGTCCGGGAACACAGATACGCAGTATTTT
CASSLMSGNTDTQYF
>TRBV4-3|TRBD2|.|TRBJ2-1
TGCGCCAGCAGCCAAGGGGTAGCGGGGGGTTCTGAGCAGTTCTTC
CASSQGVAGGSEQFF
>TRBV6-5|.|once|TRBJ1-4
TGTGCCAGCAAGGCGGGGGGACGTAATGAAAAACTGTTTTTT
CASKAGGRNEKLFF
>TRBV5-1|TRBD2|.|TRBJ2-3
TGCGCCAGCAGCCCCCTAGCGGGAGGGCCTGTAGATACGCAGTATTTT
CASSPLAGGPVDTQYF
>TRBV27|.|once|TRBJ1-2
TGTGCCAGCAGTTTATCGGTAACAGGGCGGAGGCAGGGCTACACCTTC
CASSLSVTGRRQGYTF
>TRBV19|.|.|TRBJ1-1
TGTGCCAGTAGTATAGGGGGCGGCAAGGTGAACACTGAAGCTTTCTTT
CASSIGGGKVNTEAFF
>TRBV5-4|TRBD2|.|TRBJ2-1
TGTGCCAGCAGAGCGCCGGGACTAGCGGGGGGGAGCTCCTACAATGAGCAGTTCTTC
CASRAPGLAGGSSYNEQFF
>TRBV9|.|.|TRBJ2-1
TGTGCCAGCAGCGTAGGCTCTGCCTCCTACAATGAGCAGTTCTTC
CASSVGSASYNEQFF
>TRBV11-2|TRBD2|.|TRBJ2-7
TGTGCCAGCAGGCTAGCGGGACTGATATACGAGCAGTACTTC
CASRLAGLIYEQYF
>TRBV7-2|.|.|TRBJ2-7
TGTGCCAGCAGCTTAGGGTCTTTCCCGTACGAGCAGTACTTC
CASSLGSFPYEQYF
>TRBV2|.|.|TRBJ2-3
TGTGCCAGCAGTGGGACTGTATGGAGCACAGATACGCAGTATTTT
CASSGTVWSTDTQYF
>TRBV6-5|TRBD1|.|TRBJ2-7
TGTGCCAGCACCGAGACAGGGGGCTCCTACGAGCAGTACTTC
CASTETGGSYEQYF
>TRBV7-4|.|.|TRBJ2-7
TGTGCCAGCAGCCCTAAGGTTTGTGGTTCGTACGAGCAGTACTTC
CASSPKVCGSYEQYF
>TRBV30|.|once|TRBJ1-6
TGTGCCTGGAACCAGGTCGGGAATTCACCCCTCCACTTT
CAWNQVGNSPLHF
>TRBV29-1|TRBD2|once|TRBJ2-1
TGCAGCGTCGACGGACTAGCGGAGCTTTACAATGAGCAGTTCTTC
CSVDGLAELYNEQFF
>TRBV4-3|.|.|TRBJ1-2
TGCGCCAGCAGCCAAGATCGGGCAGGTGTTTATGGCTACACCTTC
CASSQDRAGVYGYTF
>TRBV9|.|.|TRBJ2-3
TGTGCCAGCAGTGCGGAGACAGGAGCAGATACGCAGTATTTT
CASSAETGADTQYF
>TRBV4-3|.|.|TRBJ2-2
TGCGCCAGCAGCCAAGACGGGGTTCGGGGGATCGGGGAGCTGTTTTTT
CASSQDGVRGIGELFF
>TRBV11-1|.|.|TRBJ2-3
TGTGCCAGCAGCTTAATAAAGGGGCCAGGGGATACGCAGTATTTT
CASSLIKGPGDTQYF
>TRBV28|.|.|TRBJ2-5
TGTGCCAGCAGCAGACAGTCAACAGAGACCCAGTACTTC
CASSRQSTETQYF
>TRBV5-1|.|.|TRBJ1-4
TGCGCCAGCAGCTTGAGGGGGTTGGATGAAAAACTGTTTTTT
CASSLRGLDEKLFF
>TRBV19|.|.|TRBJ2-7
TGTGCCAGTAGTGCCCAACAGGGTGGCGAGCAGTACTTC
CASSAQQGGEQYF
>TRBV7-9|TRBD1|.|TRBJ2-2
TGTGCCAGCAGCTTAGGACAGGGGACGGTGACCGGGGAGCTGTTTTTT
CASSLGQGTVTGELFF
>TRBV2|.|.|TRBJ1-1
TGTGCCAGCATACCCCCGTTTGGGGAGAACACTGAAGCTTTCTTT
CASIPPFGENTEAFF
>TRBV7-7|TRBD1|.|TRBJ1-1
TGTGCTAGCAGCTCCGACAGGGACACTGAAGCTTTCTTT
CASSSDRDTEAFF
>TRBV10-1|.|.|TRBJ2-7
TGCGCCAGCAGTGAGTCAGGGTTGAGGCAGTACTTC
CASSESGLRQYF
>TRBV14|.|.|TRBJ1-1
TGTGCCAGCAGCCAAACGGGACTCGGCGCTGAAGCTTTCTTT
CASSQTGLGAEAFF
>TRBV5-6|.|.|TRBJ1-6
TGTGCCAGCAGCGAACTTACAGGGTCCCTTTCACCCCTCCACTTT
CASSELTGSLSPLHF
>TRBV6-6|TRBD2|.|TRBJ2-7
TGTGCCGGCACTTTGACTAGCGGAGCCTCCTACGAGCAGTACTTC
CAGTLTSGASYEQYF
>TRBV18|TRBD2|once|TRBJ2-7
TGTGCCAGCTCACGCGGGGGGATGGGGGCCGAGCAGTACTTC
CASSRGGMGAEQYF
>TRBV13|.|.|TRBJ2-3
TGTGCCAGCAGCCCCCGACAGGACACTAGCACAGATACGCAGTATTTT
CASSPRQDTSTDTQYF
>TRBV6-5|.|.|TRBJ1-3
TGTGCCAGCAGAGGGGACGCAGGCTCTGGAAACACCATATATTTT
CASRGDAGSGNTIYF
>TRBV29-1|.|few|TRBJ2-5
TGCAGCGGGGGGGCCACAGAGACCCAGTACTTC
CSGGATETQYF
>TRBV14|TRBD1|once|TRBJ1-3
TGTGCCAGCAGGTTCCAGGGGGCCGGAAACACCATATATTTT
CASRFQGAGNTIYF